This T cell receptor (beta chain) was observed in a study of T cells in Graves' hyperthyroidism and ophthalmopathy. Findings and limits, study-wide: Blood also showed most of the thyroid clonotypes that were expanded above 0.001.

Germline assignment: CDR1 MNHNS and CDR2 SASEGT. Deletions cut 4 bases from V and 7 bases from J, with 15 bases between. The CDR3 is 14 residues long. Authors of the study amplified TCR beta CDR3 regions from RNA transcripts. The HTBI primer set served for first-round RT-PCR of the TCR CDR3. MiXCR, applied by TCRdb to the multiplex PCR reads, yields one record per CDR3 protein. The sample lists around 400,000 distinct CDR3 sequences; more than 15% were seen once. In the case of this clonotype: No antigen is known for it.

The specimen was blood. The receptor was derived from a woman aged 18-29 years with Graves' hyperthyroidism that later progressed to Graves' ophthalmopathy. The chain has TRBV6-1 and TRBJ2-3; a possible D gene is TRBD2 (5 bases). The DNA for the CDR3 is TGTGCCAGCAGTGGGACTCCACGGGCACATACGCAGTATTTT. This sequence encodes CASSGTPRAHTQYF.